This TCR beta chain was sequenced during a study of T cells after yellow fever vaccination. Conversion of TCR transcripts into cDNA relied on 5'RACE template switching, which added a universal primer site and UMIs. TCRdb fed the 5' RACE reads into MiXCR, producing one record per CDR3 protein. Of hundreds of thousands of distinct CDR3 sequences listed, around 20% are singletons. The TCR sequence derives from a man aged 18 to 30 who received the YFV17D yellow fever vaccine. Source: PBMCs, taken before the yellow fever booster vaccination.

The chain's CDR3 is CASSQSPAQGEQYV. As DNA, the CDR3 is TGTGCCAGCAGCCAAAGTCCCGCGCAGGGGGAGCAGTACGTC. This sequence joins TRBV7-8 and TRBJ2-7; TRBD1 is a possible D gene (6 bases). The CDR3 totals 14 residues. The ends were cut back, 5 bases at V and 7 bases at J, with 18 bases in the middle. In germline, CDR1 is SGHVS, CDR2 FQNEAQ.